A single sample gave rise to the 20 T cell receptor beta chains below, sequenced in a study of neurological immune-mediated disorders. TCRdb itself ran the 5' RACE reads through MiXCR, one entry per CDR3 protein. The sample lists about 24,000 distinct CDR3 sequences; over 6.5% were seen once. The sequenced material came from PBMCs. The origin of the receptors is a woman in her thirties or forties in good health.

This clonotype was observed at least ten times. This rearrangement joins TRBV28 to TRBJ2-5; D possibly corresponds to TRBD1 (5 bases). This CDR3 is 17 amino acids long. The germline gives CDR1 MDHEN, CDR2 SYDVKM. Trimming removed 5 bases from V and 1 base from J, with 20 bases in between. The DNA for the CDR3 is TGTGCCAGCAGTGGGATAAGGTCGACAGCAACCCAAGAGACCCAGTACTTC. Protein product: CASSGIRSTATQETQYF.

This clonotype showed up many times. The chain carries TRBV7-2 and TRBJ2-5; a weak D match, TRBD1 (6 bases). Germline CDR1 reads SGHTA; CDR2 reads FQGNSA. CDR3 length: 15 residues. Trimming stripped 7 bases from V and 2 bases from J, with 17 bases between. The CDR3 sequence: CASNWGLGIQETQYF. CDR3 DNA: TGTGCCAGCAACTGGGGGCTGGGGATTCAAGAGACCCAGTACTTC.

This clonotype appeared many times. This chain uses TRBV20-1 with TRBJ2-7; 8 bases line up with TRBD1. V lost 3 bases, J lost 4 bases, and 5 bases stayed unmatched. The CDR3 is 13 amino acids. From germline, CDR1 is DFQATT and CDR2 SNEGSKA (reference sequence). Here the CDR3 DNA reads TGCAGTGCTAGCCCAGGGGGCGGTTACGAGCAGTACTTC. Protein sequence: CSASPGGGYEQYF.

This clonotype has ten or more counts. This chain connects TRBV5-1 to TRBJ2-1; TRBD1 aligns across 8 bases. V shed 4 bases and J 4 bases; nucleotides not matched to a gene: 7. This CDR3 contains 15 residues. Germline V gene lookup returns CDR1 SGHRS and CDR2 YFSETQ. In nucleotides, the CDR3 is TGCGCCAGCAGCGCCGGACAGGGAGTTTACAATGAGCAGTTCTTC. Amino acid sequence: CASSAGQGVYNEQFF. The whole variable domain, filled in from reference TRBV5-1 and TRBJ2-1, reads KAGVTQTPRYLIKTRGQQVTLSCSPISGHRSVSWYQQTPGQGLQFLFEYFSETQRNKGNFPGRFSGRQFSNSRSEMNVSTLELGDSALYLCASSAGQGVYNEQFFGPGTRLTVL.

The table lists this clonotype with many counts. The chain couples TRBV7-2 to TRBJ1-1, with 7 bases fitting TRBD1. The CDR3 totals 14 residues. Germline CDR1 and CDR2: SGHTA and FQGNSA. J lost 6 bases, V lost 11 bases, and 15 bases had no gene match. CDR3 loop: CAERMAGGSAEAFF. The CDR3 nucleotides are TGTGCCGAGCGGATGGCAGGGGGATCGGCTGAAGCTTTCTTT.

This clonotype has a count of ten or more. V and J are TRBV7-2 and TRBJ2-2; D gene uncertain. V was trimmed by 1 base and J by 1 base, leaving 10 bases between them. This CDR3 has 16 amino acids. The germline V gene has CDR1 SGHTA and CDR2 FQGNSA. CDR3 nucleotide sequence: TGTGCCAGCAGCTTAGTGAAGGGTTTGAACACCGGGGAGCTGTTTTTT. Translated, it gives CASSLVKGLNTGELFF.

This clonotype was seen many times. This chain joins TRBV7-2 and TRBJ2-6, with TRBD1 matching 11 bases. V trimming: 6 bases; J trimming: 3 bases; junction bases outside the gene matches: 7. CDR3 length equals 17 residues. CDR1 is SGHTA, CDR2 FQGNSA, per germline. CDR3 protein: CASSPGTGGRGANVLTF. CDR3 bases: TGTGCCAGCAGTCCTGGGACAGGGGGGCGTGGGGCCAACGTCCTGACTTTC.

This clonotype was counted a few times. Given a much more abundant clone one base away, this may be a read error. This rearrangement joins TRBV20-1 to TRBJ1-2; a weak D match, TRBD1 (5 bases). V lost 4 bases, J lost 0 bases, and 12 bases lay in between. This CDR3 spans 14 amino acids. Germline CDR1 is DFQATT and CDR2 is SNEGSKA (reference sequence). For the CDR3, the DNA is TGCAGTGCTAACAAGGACAACACTAACTATGGCTACACCTTC. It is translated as CSANKDNTNYGYTF.

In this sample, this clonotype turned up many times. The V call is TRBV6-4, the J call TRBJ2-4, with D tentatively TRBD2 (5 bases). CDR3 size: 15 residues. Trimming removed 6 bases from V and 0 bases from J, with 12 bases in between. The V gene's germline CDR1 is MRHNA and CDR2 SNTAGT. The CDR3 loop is CASRPRRGAKNIQYF. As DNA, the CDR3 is TGTGCCAGCAGACCCCGCCGGGGAGCCAAAAACATTCAGTACTTC.

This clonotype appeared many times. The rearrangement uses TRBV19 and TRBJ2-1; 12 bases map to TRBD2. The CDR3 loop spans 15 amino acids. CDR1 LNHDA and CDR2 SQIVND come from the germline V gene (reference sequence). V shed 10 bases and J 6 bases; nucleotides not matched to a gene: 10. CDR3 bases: TGTGCCACCTCTCGGACTAGCGGGACGGGCAATGAGCAGTTCTTC. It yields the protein CATSRTSGTGNEQFF. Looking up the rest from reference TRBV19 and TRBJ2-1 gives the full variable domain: DGGITQSPKYLFRKEGQNVTLSCEQNLNHDAMYWYRQDPGQGLRLIYYSQIVNDFQKGDIAEGYSVSREKKESFPLTVTSAQKNPTAFYLCATSRTSGTGNEQFFGPGTRLTVL.

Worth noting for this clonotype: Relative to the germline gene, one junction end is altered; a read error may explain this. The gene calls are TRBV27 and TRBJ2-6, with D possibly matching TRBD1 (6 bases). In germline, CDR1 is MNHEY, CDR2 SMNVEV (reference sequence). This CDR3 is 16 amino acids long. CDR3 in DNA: TGTGTCAGCAGTTCCCAAAGGGGGAGCGGGGCCAACGTCCTGACTTTC. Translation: CVSSSQRGSGANVLTF.

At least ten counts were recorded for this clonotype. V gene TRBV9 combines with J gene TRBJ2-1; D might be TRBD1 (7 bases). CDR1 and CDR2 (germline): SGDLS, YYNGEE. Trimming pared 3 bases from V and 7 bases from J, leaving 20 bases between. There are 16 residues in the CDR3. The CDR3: CASSARQGGLGNEQFF. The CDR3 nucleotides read TGTGCCAGCAGCGCTCGACAGGGAGGTCTTGGGAATGAGCAGTTCTTC.

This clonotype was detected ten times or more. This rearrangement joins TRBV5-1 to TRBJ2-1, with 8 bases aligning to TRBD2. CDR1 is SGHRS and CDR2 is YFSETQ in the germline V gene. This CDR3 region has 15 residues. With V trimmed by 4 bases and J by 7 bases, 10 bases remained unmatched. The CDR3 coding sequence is TGCGCCAGCAGCCCGGGAGGGCGGGATAGGAATGAGCAGTTCTTC. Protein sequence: CASSPGGRDRNEQFF.

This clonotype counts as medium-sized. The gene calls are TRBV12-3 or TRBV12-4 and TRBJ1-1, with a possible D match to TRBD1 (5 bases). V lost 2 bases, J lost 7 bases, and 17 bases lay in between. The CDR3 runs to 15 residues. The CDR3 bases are TGTGCCAGCAGTTTATCCGGGGGGAGCGGCCGTGAAGCTTTCTTT. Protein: CASSLSGGSGREAFF.

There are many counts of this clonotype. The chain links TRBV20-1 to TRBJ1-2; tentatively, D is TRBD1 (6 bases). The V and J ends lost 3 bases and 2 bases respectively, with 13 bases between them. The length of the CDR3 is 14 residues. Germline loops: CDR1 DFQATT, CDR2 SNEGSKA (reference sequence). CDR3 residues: CSARNRVGNYGYTF. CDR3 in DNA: TGCAGTGCTAGGAACAGGGTGGGCAACTATGGCTACACCTTC.

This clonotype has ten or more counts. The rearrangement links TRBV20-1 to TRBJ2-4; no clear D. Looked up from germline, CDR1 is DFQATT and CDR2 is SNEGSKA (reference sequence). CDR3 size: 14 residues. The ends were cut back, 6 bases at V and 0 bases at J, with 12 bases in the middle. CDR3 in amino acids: CSAMGVGAKNIQYF. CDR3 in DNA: TGCAGTGCCATGGGCGTTGGAGCCAAAAACATTCAGTACTTC.

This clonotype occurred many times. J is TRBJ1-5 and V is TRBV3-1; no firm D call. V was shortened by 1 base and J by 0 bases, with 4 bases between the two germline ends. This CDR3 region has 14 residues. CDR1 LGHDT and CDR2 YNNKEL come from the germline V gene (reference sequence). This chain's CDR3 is CASSQVGSNQPQHF. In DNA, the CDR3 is TGTGCCAGCAGCCAAGTGGGTAGCAATCAGCCCCAGCATTTT.

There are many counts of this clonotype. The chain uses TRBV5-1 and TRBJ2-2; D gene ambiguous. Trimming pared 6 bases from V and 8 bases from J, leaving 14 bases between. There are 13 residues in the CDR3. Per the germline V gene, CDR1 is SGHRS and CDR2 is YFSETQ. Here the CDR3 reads CASNEIGSGELFF. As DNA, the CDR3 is TGCGCCAGCAATGAGATTGGGTCGGGGGAGCTGTTTTTT.

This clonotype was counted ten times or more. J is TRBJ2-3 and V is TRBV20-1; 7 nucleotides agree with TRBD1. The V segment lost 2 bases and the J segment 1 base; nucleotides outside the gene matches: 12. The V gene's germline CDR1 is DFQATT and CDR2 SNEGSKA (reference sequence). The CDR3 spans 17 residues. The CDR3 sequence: CSARPPRRGIRTDTQYF. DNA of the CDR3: TGCAGTGCTAGACCCCCCCGCAGGGGGATCCGCACAGATACGCAGTATTTT.

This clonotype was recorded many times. CDR3 nucleotide sequence: TGTGCCAGCAGCCAGGCAGAGTGGTACAATGAGCAGTTCTTC. Its protein product is CASSQAEWYNEQFF. This chain connects TRBV3-1 to TRBJ2-1; no clear D gene. V lost 3 bases and J lost 4, with 10 bases in between. Germline V lookup: CDR1 LGHDT, CDR2 YNNKEL (reference sequence). This CDR3 has 14 amino acids.